This T cell receptor (beta chain) came from a study of cytomegalovirus exposure and HLA in healthy donors. Across the whole study: Most genotyped donors, 75% to 85% of 398, had Caucasian-associated genetic ancestry. The study's findings and limits: Reports state that TCR beta sequences accurately predicted most subjects' HLA-A and HLA-B alleles. The only immune exposure information that was available was CMV serostatus. A later analysis showed that HLA-associated TCR beta chains had undergone more clonal expansion than equally common others.

Trimming cost V 0 bases and J 0 bases, with 6 bases left between them. Germline V gives CDR1 SGHDT, CDR2 YYEEEE. The CDR3 runs 15 residues. Use of 60 Vbeta and 13 Jbeta primers characterized the PCR. Sequenced by immunoSEQ multiplex PCR; TCRdb stores in-frame clones only, minus some. The sample has around 140,000 clones; roughly 9% are singletons. This clone was observed a few times. Its target is unknown. The sequence derives from a woman in her thirties or forties in good health and CMV-seropositive. The source material was PBMCs. V and J are TRBV5-6 and TRBJ1-4; D is undetermined. CDR3 in amino acids: CASSLGVSTNEKLFF. CDR3 sequence (DNA): TGTGCCAGCAGCTTGGGAGTTTCAACTAATGAAAAACTGTTTTTT.